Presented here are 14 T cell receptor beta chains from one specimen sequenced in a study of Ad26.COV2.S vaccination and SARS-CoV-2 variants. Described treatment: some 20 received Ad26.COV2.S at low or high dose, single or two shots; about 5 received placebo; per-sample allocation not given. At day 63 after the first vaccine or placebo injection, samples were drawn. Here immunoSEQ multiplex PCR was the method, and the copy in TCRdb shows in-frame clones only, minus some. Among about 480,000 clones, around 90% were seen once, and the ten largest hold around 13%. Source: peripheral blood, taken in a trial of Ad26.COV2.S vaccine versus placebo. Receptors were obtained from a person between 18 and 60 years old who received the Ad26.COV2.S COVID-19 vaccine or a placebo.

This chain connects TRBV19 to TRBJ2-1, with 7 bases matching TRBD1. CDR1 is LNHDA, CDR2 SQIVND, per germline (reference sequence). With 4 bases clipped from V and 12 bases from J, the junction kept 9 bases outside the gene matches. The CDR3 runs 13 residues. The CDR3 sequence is CASSRTGRWRQFF. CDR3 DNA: TGTGCCAGTAGTAGGACAGGACGGTGGCGGCAGTTCTTC. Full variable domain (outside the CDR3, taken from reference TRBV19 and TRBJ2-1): DGGITQSPKYLFRKEGQNVTLSCEQNLNHDAMYWYRQDPGQGLRLIYYSQIVNDFQKGDIAEGYSVSREKKESFPLTVTSAQKNPTAFYLCASSRTGRWRQFFGPGTRLTVL.

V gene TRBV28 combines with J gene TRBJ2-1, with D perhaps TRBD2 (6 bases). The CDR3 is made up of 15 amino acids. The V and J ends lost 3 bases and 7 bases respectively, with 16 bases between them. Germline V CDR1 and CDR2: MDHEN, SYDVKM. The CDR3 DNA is TGTGCCAGCAGTTTTAGCGGTCTAAACACTAATGAGCAGTTCTTC. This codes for CASSFSGLNTNEQFF.

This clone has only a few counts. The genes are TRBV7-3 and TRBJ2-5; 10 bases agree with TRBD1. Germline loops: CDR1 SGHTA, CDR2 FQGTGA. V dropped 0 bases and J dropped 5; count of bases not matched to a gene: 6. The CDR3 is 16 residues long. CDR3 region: CASSLTGQGLMETQYF. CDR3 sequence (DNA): TGTGCCAGCAGCTTAACGGGACAGGGGCTGATGGAGACCCAGTACTTC.

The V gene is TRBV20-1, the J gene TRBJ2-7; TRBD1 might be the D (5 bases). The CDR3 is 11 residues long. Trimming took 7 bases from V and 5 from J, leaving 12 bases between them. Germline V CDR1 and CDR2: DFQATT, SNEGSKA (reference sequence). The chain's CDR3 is CSGGRVNEQYF. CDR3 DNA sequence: TGCAGTGGCGGCAGGGTAAACGAGCAGTACTTC.

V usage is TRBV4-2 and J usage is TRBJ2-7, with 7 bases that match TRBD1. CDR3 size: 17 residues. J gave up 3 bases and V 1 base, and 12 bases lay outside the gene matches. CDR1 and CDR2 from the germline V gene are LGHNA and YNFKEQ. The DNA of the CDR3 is TGTGCCAGCAGCCAAGGGTGGGAAGGGGGCGCGTTCTACGAGCAGTACTTC. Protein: CASSQGWEGGAFYEQYF.

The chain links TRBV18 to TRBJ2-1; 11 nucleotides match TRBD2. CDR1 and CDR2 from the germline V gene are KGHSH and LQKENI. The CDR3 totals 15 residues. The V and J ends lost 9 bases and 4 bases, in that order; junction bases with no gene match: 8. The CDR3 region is CASLPTSGAYNEQFF. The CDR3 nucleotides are TGTGCCAGTCTCCCGACTAGCGGGGCATACAATGAGCAGTTCTTC.

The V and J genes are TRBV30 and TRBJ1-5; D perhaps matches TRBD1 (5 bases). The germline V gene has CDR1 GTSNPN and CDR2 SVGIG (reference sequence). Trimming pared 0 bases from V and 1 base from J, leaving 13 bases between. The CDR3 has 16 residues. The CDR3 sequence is CAWSVLGGGSNQPQHF. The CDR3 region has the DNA TGTGCCTGGAGTGTACTGGGTGGGGGGAGCAATCAGCCCCAGCATTTT.

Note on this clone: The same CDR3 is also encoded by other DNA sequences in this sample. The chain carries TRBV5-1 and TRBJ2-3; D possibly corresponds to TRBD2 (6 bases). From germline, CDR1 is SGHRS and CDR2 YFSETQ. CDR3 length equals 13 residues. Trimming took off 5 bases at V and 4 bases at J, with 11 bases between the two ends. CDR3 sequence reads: CASSHGGADTQYF. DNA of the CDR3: TGCGCCAGCAGTCACGGAGGGGCAGATACGCAGTATTTT.

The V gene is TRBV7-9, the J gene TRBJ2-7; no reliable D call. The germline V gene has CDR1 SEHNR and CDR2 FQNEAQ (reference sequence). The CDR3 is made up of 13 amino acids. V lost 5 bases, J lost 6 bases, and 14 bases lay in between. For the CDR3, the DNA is TGTGCCAGCAGCAGAACGGCGGAAGGCGAGCAGTACTTC. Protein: CASSRTAEGEQYF. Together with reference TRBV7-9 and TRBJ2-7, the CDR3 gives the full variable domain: DTGVSQNPRHKITKRGQNVTFRCDPISEHNRLYWYRQTLGQGPEFLTYFQNEAQLEKSRLLSDRFSAERPKGSFSTLEIQRTEQGDSAMYLCASSRTAEGEQYFGPGTRLTVT.

The CDR3 nucleotides read TGCGCCAGCAGCCAAGAGGGGACAGCTAGCGGGTTTGGCGATGAGCAGTTCTTC. Translating it yields CASSQEGTASGFGDEQFF. The chain recombines TRBV4-3 with TRBJ2-1, with D possibly being TRBD2 (8 bases). The CDR3 has 18 residues. The germline V gene has CDR1 LGHNA and CDR2 YSLEER. V was pared by 0 bases and J by 8 bases, with 23 bases between.

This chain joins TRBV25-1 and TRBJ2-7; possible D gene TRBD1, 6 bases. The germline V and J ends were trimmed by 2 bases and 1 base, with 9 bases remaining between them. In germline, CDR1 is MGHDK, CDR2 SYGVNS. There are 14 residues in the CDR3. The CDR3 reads CASSERGQSYEQYF. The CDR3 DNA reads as TGTGCCAGCAGTGAAAGAGGACAGTCCTACGAGCAGTACTTC.

CDR3: CASSLAVRSSGNTIYF. CDR3 DNA sequence: TGTGCCAGCTCACTCGCCGTCCGGAGCTCTGGAAACACCATATATTTT. V and J are TRBV18 and TRBJ1-3; unclear D gene. Germline V lookup: CDR1 KGHSH, CDR2 LQKENI. The CDR3 loop spans 16 amino acids. Trimming removed 4 bases from V and 0 bases from J, with 13 bases in between.

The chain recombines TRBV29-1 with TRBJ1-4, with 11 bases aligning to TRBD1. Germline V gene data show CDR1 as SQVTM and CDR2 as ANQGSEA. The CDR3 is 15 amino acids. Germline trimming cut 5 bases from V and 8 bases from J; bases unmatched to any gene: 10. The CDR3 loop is CSVRTGGGGREKLFF. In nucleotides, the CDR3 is TGCAGCGTTAGGACAGGGGGCGGGGGTCGGGAAAAACTGTTTTTT.

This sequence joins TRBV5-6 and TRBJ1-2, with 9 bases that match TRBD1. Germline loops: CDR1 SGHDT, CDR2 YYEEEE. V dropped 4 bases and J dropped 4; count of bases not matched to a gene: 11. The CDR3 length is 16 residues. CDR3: CASSEQGAPTSYGYTF. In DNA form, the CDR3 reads TGTGCCAGCAGCGAACAGGGGGCGCCGACTAGCTATGGCTACACCTTC.